The 29 T cell receptor beta chains below come from one sample, sequenced in a study of molecular identifiers for immune sequencing clone quantification. A single record per CDR3 protein comes from TCRdb applying MiXCR to the PCR reads. The sample has some 9,800 distinct CDR3 sequences, 15% to 20% seen once. Input material: naive CD8+ T cells from blood, with Jurkat cell RNA spiked in. Subset: FACS-sorted CD8+CD4-CCR7+CD45RA+ naive T cells. These TCRs come from a human donor in good health. Some libraries in this study had Jurkat cell RNA spiked in.

Within the sample, this clonotype is medium-sized (0.01 to 0.1%). This chain connects TRBV29-1 to TRBJ2-3; tentatively, D is TRBD1 (6 bases). Germline CDR1 SQVTM, CDR2 ANQGSEA. V was shortened by 0 bases and J by 0 bases, with 10 bases between the two germline ends. The CDR3 is 15 amino acids. The CDR3 region has the DNA TGCAGCGTTGAAGATCAGGGGTGGAGCACAGATACGCAGTATTTT. Translated, it gives CSVEDQGWSTDTQYF.

The chain couples TRBV28 to TRBJ2-7; D is unclear. Germline V CDR1 and CDR2: MDHEN, SYDVKM. Trimming removed 5 bases from V and 2 bases from J, with 13 bases in between. The CDR3 loop spans 14 amino acids. For the CDR3, the DNA is TGTGCCAGCAGTGCCATTTTGACCCCCTACGAGCAGTACTTC. It is translated as CASSAILTPYEQYF. Using reference TRBV28 and TRBJ2-7 for the parts outside the CDR3, the full variable domain is DVKVTQSSRYLVKRTGEKVFLECVQDMDHENMFWYRQDPGLGLRLIYFSYDVKMKEKGDIPEGYSVSREKKERFSLILESASTNQTSMYLCASSAILTPYEQYFGPGTRLTVT.

This clonotype was counted only a few times. The junction departs from germline at one end; a sequencing error may be responsible. The rearrangement joins TRBV27 to TRBJ2-7; 7 bases agree with TRBD2. The length of the CDR3 is 14 residues. In germline, CDR1 is MNHEY, CDR2 SMNVEV (reference sequence). The chain's CDR3 is CASCLARGRYEQYF. The CDR3 DNA reads as TGTGCCAGCTGTTTAGCTCGCGGGAGATACGAGCAGTACTTC.

By frequency in the sample, this clonotype is medium-sized. The chain carries TRBV7-6 and TRBJ2-7, with a weak D call TRBD2 (7 bases). The CDR3 is 14 amino acids. Per germline, CDR1 SGHVS and CDR2 FNYEAQ. Trimming stripped 5 bases from V and 5 bases from J, with 16 bases between. Here the CDR3 DNA reads TGTGCCAGCAGCACTCGAGGCGGGGGCCACGAGCAGTACTTC. It codes for CASSTRGGGHEQYF.

This clonotype is labeled medium-sized. This rearrangement joins TRBV3-1 to TRBJ2-1, with a possible D match to TRBD2 (5 bases). Trimming left V 0 bases short and J 4 bases short, with 13 bases between. Germline-derived CDR1 and CDR2 are LGHDT and YNNKEL (reference sequence). The CDR3 is 16 amino acids. The CDR3 bases are TGTGCCAGCAGCCAAGACCTGGTTAGCGCGTACAATGAGCAGTTCTTC. It is translated as CASSQDLVSAYNEQFF.

This chain joins TRBV6-1 and TRBJ2-2; possibly TRBD2 for D (5 bases). The germline gives CDR1 MNHNS, CDR2 SASEGT. V shed 2 bases and J shed 3 bases, with 10 bases lying between them. CDR3 length: 15 amino acids. For the CDR3, the DNA is TGTGCCAGCAGTGAATCAAGGACTTACACCGGGGAGCTGTTTTTT. Amino acid sequence: CASSESRTYTGELFF.

About this clonotype: A much larger clone lies one base from this, so it may be a read error. Without the conserved terminal phenylalanine or tryptophan, this CDR3 likely stems from a read error. The chain employs TRBV28 and TRBJ2-7; 11 positions match TRBD2. J gave up 5 bases and V 3 bases, and 3 bases lay outside the gene matches. There are 14 residues in the CDR3. Germline CDR1 and CDR2: MDHEN and SYDVKM. The CDR3 nucleotides read TGTGCCAGCAGTTTTGGGACTAGCGGAAACGAGCAGTACCTC. This sequence encodes CASSFGTSGNEQYL.

This clonotype is medium-sized (0.01 to 0.1%). V is TRBV27 and J is TRBJ1-6; weak D call: TRBD1 (6 bases). The germline CDR1 and CDR2 sequences are MNHEY and SMNVEV (reference sequence). The CDR3 loop spans 16 amino acids. Deletions cut 6 bases from V and 2 bases from J, with 14 bases between. The CDR3 bases are TGTGCCAGCAGACAACAAGCAGGGGCCTATAATTCACCCCTCCACTTT. This sequence encodes CASRQQAGAYNSPLHF.

In this sample, this clonotype is medium-sized (0.01 to 0.1%). In DNA, the CDR3 is TGTGCCAGCAGCAGGGACAGCTTCGAGCAGTACTTC. The encoded protein is CASSRDSFEQYF. The chain joins TRBV7-2 to TRBJ2-7; 7 bases line up with TRBD1. Germline trimming cut 5 bases from V and 6 bases from J; bases unmatched to any gene: 4. Germline CDR1 reads SGHTA; CDR2 reads FQGNSA. This CDR3 contains 12 residues.

On this clonotype: Possible read error: a much larger clone is one base away. This sequence joins TRBV11-2 and TRBJ2-3, with 9 bases that match TRBD1. Unmatched junction bases numbered 9, after V lost 5 bases and J lost 6 bases. CDR1 and CDR2 from the germline V gene are SGHAT and FQNNGV. The CDR3 has 15 residues. CDR3 coding DNA: TGTGCCAGCAGCGTTTTGGGACAGGGAATGGATACGCAGTATTTT. Amino acid sequence: CASSVLGQGMDTQYF.

Within the sample, this clonotype is medium-sized. The chain is built from TRBV6-2 or TRBV6-3 and TRBJ1-5, with 8 bases aligning to TRBD1. The ends lost 6 bases at V and 0 bases at J; junction bases unmatched: 4. This CDR3 has 15 residues. CDR1 MNHEY and CDR2 SVGEGT come from the germline V gene. CDR3 protein: CASSRTGTSNQPQHF. As DNA, the CDR3 is TGTGCCAGCAGCCGGACAGGGACTAGCAATCAGCCCCAGCATTTT.

To note about this clonotype: A much larger clone is a single base away; this may be a read error. The chain couples TRBV7-6 to TRBJ1-2; D call uncertain. CDR3 length: 14 amino acids. V lost 4 bases and J 1 base, leaving 10 bases between the germline ends. Germline lookup yields CDR1 SGHVS and CDR2 FNYEAQ. The CDR3 is CASSCVDDNYGYTF. CDR3 DNA: TGTGCCAGCAGCTGTGTCGATGATAACTATGGCTACACCTTC. The whole variable domain, remainder taken from reference TRBV7-6 and TRBJ1-2, is GAGVSQSPRYKVTKRGQDVALRCDPISGHVSLYWYRQALGQGPEFLTYFNYEAQQDKSGLPNDRFSAERPEGSISTLTIQRTEQRDSAMYRCASSCVDDNYGYTFGSGTRLTVV.

The V and J genes are TRBV3-1 and TRBJ2-3, with TRBD2 identical over 8 bases. Germline CDR1 reads LGHDT; CDR2 reads YNNKEL (reference sequence). After removal of 6 bases from V and 1 base from J, the junction contained 15 bases not matched to a gene. This CDR3 region has 18 residues. CDR3 nucleotides: TGTGCCAGCAGGACCCGGGCGGGAGGCACCACTGGCACAGATACGCAGTATTTT. As protein: CASRTRAGGTTGTDTQYF.

This clonotype was detected a few times. This clone may be a read error of a much larger clone one base away. The J gene is TRBJ1-4, the V gene TRBV15; possibly TRBD1 for D (6 bases). Germline CDR1 is LNHNV and CDR2 is YYDKDF (reference sequence). V was shortened by 8 bases and J by 12 bases, with 22 bases between the two germline ends. The CDR3 extends over 14 amino acids. The CDR3 DNA sequence: TGTGCCACCCACAGCAACGGACAGATGGGAGAACTGTTTTTT. Residues: CATHSNGQMGELFF.

Note on this clonotype: A single base separates this from a much larger clone, so it may be a read error. The chain employs TRBV11-2 and TRBJ1-4, with a possible D match to TRBD1 (6 bases). Germline-derived CDR1 and CDR2 are SGHAT and FQNNGV. Deletions cut 8 bases from V and 7 bases from J, with 14 bases between. The CDR3 is made up of 13 amino acids. The CDR3 DNA sequence: TGTGCCAGCTCCCCGGGACACCCTGAAAAACTGTTTTTT. Translated, it gives CASSPGHPEKLFF. Looking up the rest from reference TRBV11-2 and TRBJ1-4 gives the full variable domain: EAGVAQSPRYKIIEKRQSVAFWCNPISGHATLYWYQQILGQGPKLLIQFQNNGVVDDSQLPKDRFSAERLKGVDSTLKIQPAKLEDSAVYLCASSPGHPEKLFFGSGTQLSVL.

Many counts were recorded for this clonotype. This chain connects TRBV28 to TRBJ2-2, with D possibly being TRBD1 or TRBD2 (5 bases each). Trimming removed 3 bases from V and 2 bases from J, with 10 bases in between. The CDR3 extends over 15 amino acids. Germline values: CDR1 MDHEN, CDR2 SYDVKM. The CDR3 here is CASSFRGGNTGELFF. Here the CDR3 DNA reads TGTGCCAGCAGTTTCCGTGGGGGAAACACCGGGGAGCTGTTTTTT.

There are many counts of this clonotype. The chain has TRBV27 and TRBJ1-1, with D unresolved. The germline V gene encodes CDR1 MNHEY and CDR2 SMNVEV (reference sequence). CDR3 length: 15 residues. Trimming left V 1 base short and J 4 bases short, with 13 bases between. CDR3 in amino acids: CASSLFPDRGTEAFF. The DNA for the CDR3 is TGTGCCAGCAGTTTATTCCCTGATCGGGGCACTGAAGCTTTCTTT.

V is TRBV5-3 and J is TRBJ2-7; D gene uncertain. TRBV5-3 is known as an ORF, though its function is uncertain. The length of the CDR3 is 14 residues. V lost 8 bases to trimming and J lost 0 bases, with 15 bases between them. CDR3 region: CASIPFVSSYEQYF. CDR3 bases: TGTGCCAGCATACCTTTCGTGAGCTCCTACGAGCAGTACTTC.

In this sample, this clonotype turned up a few times. This sequence may be a read error, since a much larger clone differs from it by one base. The chain employs TRBV4-1 and TRBJ2-1; no clear D. This CDR3 is 15 amino acids long. Germline CDR1 and CDR2: MGHRA and YSYEKL. Here the CDR3 reads CAGSPERTVDNEQFF. For the CDR3, the DNA is TGCGCCGGCAGCCCTGAACGGACGGTAGACAATGAGCAGTTCTTC.

In this sample, this clonotype is medium-sized. The chain joins TRBV4-3 to TRBJ2-1, with 9 bases aligning to TRBD2. The V segment lost 5 bases and the J segment 4 bases; nucleotides outside the gene matches: 6. The CDR3 spans 15 residues. Germline values: CDR1 LGHNA, CDR2 YSLEER. CDR3 loop: CASSMTSGVYNEQFF. CDR3 DNA sequence: TGCGCCAGCAGCATGACTAGCGGAGTATACAATGAGCAGTTCTTC.

This clonotype has a count of ten or more. The chain has TRBV4-3 and TRBJ2-7, with 8 bases identical to TRBD2. The germline V gene encodes CDR1 LGHNA and CDR2 YSLEER. J gave up 2 bases and V 1 base, and 7 bases lay outside the gene matches. This CDR3 spans 16 amino acids. For the CDR3, the DNA is TGCGCCAGCAGCCAAGGGAGGGCGGGAGGCCCCTACGAGCAGTACTTC. Translated, it gives CASSQGRAGGPYEQYF.

This clonotype was seen a few times. A single base separates this from a much larger clone, so it may be a read error. The rearrangement links TRBV20-1 to TRBJ2-7; perhaps TRBD1 as D (5 bases). The CDR3 consists of 13 residues. In germline, CDR1 is DFQATT, CDR2 SNEGSKA (reference sequence). This chain's CDR3 is CSVRRGYSYEQYF. The CDR3 coding sequence is TGCAGTGTTAGAAGGGGATATTCCTACGAGCAGTACTTC.

This clonotype was seen repeatedly, ten times or more. V usage is TRBV27 and J usage is TRBJ1-5; no definite D call. With 5 bases removed from V and 0 bases from J, the gap between germline ends came to 14 bases. This CDR3 spans 16 amino acids. CDR1 is MNHEY and CDR2 is SMNVEV in the germline V gene (reference sequence). The CDR3 protein is CASSPSIGDSNQPQHF. CDR3 nucleotide sequence: TGTGCCAGCAGTCCCAGCATCGGGGATAGCAATCAGCCCCAGCATTTT.

This clonotype was counted at least ten times. This sequence joins TRBV11-2 and TRBJ2-7; no clear D. V lost 4 bases and J 3 bases, leaving 4 bases between the germline ends. Germline lookup yields CDR1 SGHAT and CDR2 FQNNGV. The CDR3 is 11 amino acids. The CDR3 loop reads CASSSNYEQYF. The DNA for the CDR3 is TGTGCCAGCAGCTCGAACTACGAGCAGTACTTC.

Comment on this clonotype: Being one base from a much bigger clone, this may be a read error. The V and J genes are TRBV9 and TRBJ2-6; tentative D call: TRBD2 (5 bases). This CDR3 is built from 18 residues. Germline V gene sequence: CDR1 SGDLS, CDR2 YYNGEE. Trimming cost V 7 bases and J 1 base, with 21 bases left between them. The CDR3 region has the DNA TGTGCCAGCGGCGGGCATCCCTTTGGTACTTCTGGGGCCAACGTCCTGACTTTC. This gives the protein CASGGHPFGTSGANVLTF.

This clonotype came up once. This may come from a read error, since a much larger clone is one base off. The chain employs TRBV2 and TRBJ2-7, with 7 nucleotides matching TRBD1. Germline CDR1 reads SNHLY; CDR2 reads FYNNEI. The trim removed 5 bases at V and 8 bases at J, leaving 12 bases unmatched. This CDR3 is 14 amino acids long. The chain's CDR3 is CASSPGTDVLKQYF. CDR3 coding DNA: TGTGCCAGCAGTCCCGGGACAGACGTCTTGAAGCAGTACTTC.

This clonotype is medium-sized by share. V and J are TRBV7-9 and TRBJ1-1, with unresolved D. From germline, CDR1 is SEHNR and CDR2 FQNEAQ (reference sequence). This CDR3 comprises 11 residues. V was clipped by 11 bases and J by 6 bases, with 13 bases between them. Written as DNA, the CDR3 is TGTGCCGCGAGAGAGGTTGCTGAAGCTTTCTTT. Translating it yields CAAREVAEAFF. The full variable domain, with the rest looked up from reference TRBV7-9 and TRBJ1-1, is DTGVSQNPRHKITKRGQNVTFRCDPISEHNRLYWYRQTLGQGPEFLTYFQNEAQLEKSRLLSDRFSAERPKGSFSTLEIQRTEQGDSAMYLCAAREVAEAFFGQGTRLTVV.

For this clonotype: A much larger clonotype is one base distant, so this may be a read error. The chain combines TRBV28 with TRBJ1-5; 8 nucleotides match TRBD1. Trimming at V came to 5 bases and at J to 5 bases, leaving 8 bases not matched to a gene. CDR1 and CDR2 (germline): MDHEN, SYDVKM. CDR3 length: 15 amino acids. This CDR3 is CASSINRGSDQPQHF. CDR3 bases: TGTGCCAGCAGTATCAACAGGGGGAGCGATCAGCCCCAGCATTTT.

Concerning this clonotype: A read error may account for a junction end that differs from germline. The CDR3 loop is CASSPQDRGQGTQYF. Written as DNA, the CDR3 is TGTGCCAGCAGCCCACAGGACAGGGGACAAGGGACCCAGTACTTC. This chain uses TRBV7-9 with TRBJ2-5, with 9 bases matching TRBD1. This CDR3 has 15 amino acids. The germline CDR1 and CDR2 sequences are SEHNR and FQNEAQ (reference sequence).